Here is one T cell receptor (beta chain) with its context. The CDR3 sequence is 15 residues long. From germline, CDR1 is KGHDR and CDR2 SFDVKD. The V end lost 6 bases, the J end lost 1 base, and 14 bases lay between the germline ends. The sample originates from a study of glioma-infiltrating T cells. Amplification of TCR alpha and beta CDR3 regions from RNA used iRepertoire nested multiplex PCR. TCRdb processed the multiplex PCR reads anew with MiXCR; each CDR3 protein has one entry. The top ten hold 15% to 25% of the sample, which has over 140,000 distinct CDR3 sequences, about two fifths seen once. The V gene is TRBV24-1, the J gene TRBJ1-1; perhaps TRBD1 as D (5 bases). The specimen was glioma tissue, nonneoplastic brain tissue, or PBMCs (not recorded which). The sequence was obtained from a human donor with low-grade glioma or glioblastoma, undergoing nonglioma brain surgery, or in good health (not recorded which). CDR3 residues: CATSWGLGANTEAFF. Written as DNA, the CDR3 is TGTGCCACCAGTTGGGGGTTAGGGGCGAACACTGAAGCTTTCTTT.